These T cell receptor beta chains were read from a single sample in a study of blood T cells in healthy people across ages. TCRdb reanalysed the 5' RACE reads using MiXCR and keeps one entry per CDR3 protein. The table records about 1.5 million distinct CDR3 sequences, under 55% of them present only once. Input material: blood. The receptors here all came from a woman aged 18-29 years in good health. Each CDR3 is given with its conserved first and last residue. Fields, in order: clone size, J gene, V gene, D gene, CDR3 protein, CDR3 DNA. The D gene is left open where the match is weak. Not all rows give a size; the values are once, few, many and, for expanded clones, a class.

- TRBJ2-7 TRBV25-1 TRBD1 CASSELGQGRYEQYF TGTGCCAGCAGTGAATTGGGACAGGGACGGTACGAGCAGTACTTC
- TRBJ1-2 TRBV12-3/TRBV12-4 - CASTNSGGADGYTF TGTGCCAGCACAAATTCGGGGGGGGCTGATGGCTACACCTTC
few TRBJ2-7 TRBV20-1 TRBD2 CSAVPSGTYEQYF TGCAGCGCCGTACCTAGCGGAACCTACGAGCAGTACTTC
- TRBJ2-1 TRBV20-1 TRBD1 CSARVRGYRNEQFF TGCAGTGCTAGAGTCAGGGGGTATAGAAATGAGCAGTTCTTC
once TRBJ2-7 TRBV4-2 - CASSQDFPGPYEQYF TGTGCCAGCAGCCAAGATTTTCCCGGTCCCTACGAGCAGTACTTC
- TRBJ2-1 TRBV20-1 - CSANPDPYNEQFF TGCAGTGCTAACCCGGACCCGTACAATGAGCAGTTCTTC
few TRBJ2-1 TRBV11-2 - CASFQGNEQFF TGTGCCAGCTTCCAGGGAAATGAGCAGTTCTTC
few TRBJ2-5 TRBV6-6 TRBD2 CASSYIAGVGETQYF TGTGCCAGCAGTTACATAGCGGGAGTAGGGGAGACCCAGTACTTC
few TRBJ1-6 TRBV4-1 - CASSQDPEQTYNSPLHF TGCGCCAGCAGCCAAGATCCCGAACAAACCTATAATTCACCCCTCCACTTT
- TRBJ1-1 TRBV7-9 - CASSPAVNTVAFF TGTGCCAGCAGCCCGGCGGTGAACACTGTAGCTTTCTTT
- TRBJ2-7 TRBV7-2 TRBD1 CACSFDRGSYNEQYF TGTGCCTGCAGCTTCGACAGGGGCTCCTACAATGAGCAGTACTTC
- TRBJ2-5 TRBV7-2 TRBD1 CASSPDRGLPETQYF TGTGCCAGCAGCCCGGACAGGGGTTTGCCAGAGACCCAGTACTTC
few TRBJ2-3 TRBV21-1 - CASPWGTDTQYF TGTGCCAGCCCATGGGGAACAGATACGCAGTATTTT
few TRBJ2-7 TRBV20-1 TRBD2 CSAPVRRSGKGPSYEQYF TGCAGTGCACCCGTGCGTCGTAGCGGGAAGGGTCCCTCCTACGAGCAGTACTTC
- TRBJ2-5 TRBV6-2/TRBV6-3 - CAISSRGARYF TGTGCCATCAGTTCCCGCGGGGCTCGGTACTTC
- TRBJ1-1 TRBV4-1 - CASSQNSRNTEAFF TGCGCCAGCAGCCAAAATTCGAGGAACACTGAAGCTTTCTTT
few TRBJ2-5 TRBV2 - CASRLGQNARTQYF TGTGCCAGCAGGCTGGGCCAAAACGCCCGGACCCAGTACTTC
few TRBJ1-5 TRBV19 - CASSPWGRDRYSNQPQHF TGTGCCAGTAGTCCCTGGGGCAGGGACCGCTATAGCAATCAGCCCCAGCATTTT
- TRBJ2-3 TRBV6-5 TRBD2 CASRGGTSESTDTQYF TGTGCCAGCAGGGGAGGGACTAGCGAAAGCACAGATACGCAGTATTTT
- TRBJ1-1 TRBV5-1 - CASSLDGDLTEAFF TGCGCCAGCAGCTTGGATGGGGACCTCACTGAAGCTTTCTTT
- TRBJ1-1 TRBV15 TRBD1 CAVRQGLNTEAFF TGTGCCGTCCGACAGGGATTGAACACTGAAGCTTTCTTT
few TRBJ1-5 TRBV24-1 - CATRRDSNQPQHF TGTGCCACCAGGAGGGACAGCAATCAGCCCCAGCATTTT
few TRBJ2-1 TRBV2 TRBD2 CASRSGGVYNEQFF TGTGCCAGCAGAAGCGGGGGGGTGTACAATGAGCAGTTCTTC
few TRBJ2-1 TRBV27 TRBD2 CASRSRTSGRPSYNEQFF TGTGCCAGCAGATCTAGAACTAGCGGGCGTCCCTCCTACAATGAGCAGTTCTTC
- TRBJ2-3 TRBV20-1 TRBD2 CSAREGLAADTQYF TGCAGTGCCAGAGAGGGACTAGCGGCAGATACGCAGTATTTT
once TRBJ2-1 TRBV6-1 TRBD2 CASNPRLAGLYNEQFF TGTGCCAGCAACCCGCGACTAGCGGGACTCTACAATGAGCAGTTCTTC
- TRBJ1-2 TRBV9 TRBD1 CTSSGYSGTGRIYGYTF TGTACCAGCAGCGGATACTCAGGGACAGGGAGGATCTATGGCTACACCTTC
- TRBJ1-1 TRBV5-1 TRBD1 CASSLQGQPNTEAFF TGCGCCAGCAGCTTACAGGGGCAACCTAACACTGAAGCTTTCTTT
- TRBJ2-7 TRBV28 TRBD1 CASSFGQGLIYEQYF TGTGCCAGCAGTTTCGGACAGGGGCTAATTTACGAGCAGTACTTC
- TRBJ1-4 TRBV21-1 - CASSKPDRGHEKLFF TGTGCCAGCAGCAAACCCGACAGGGGGCATGAAAAACTGTTTTTT
- TRBJ2-5 TRBV2 TRBD2 CASSEAPREGETQYF TGTGCCAGCAGTGAAGCGCCCAGGGAGGGAGAGACCCAGTACTTC
- TRBJ2-1 TRBV4-3 - CASSQEGDWRMNEQFF TGCGCCAGCAGCCAAGAAGGGGACTGGAGAATGAATGAGCAGTTCTTC
few TRBJ2-3 TRBV29-1 - CSVTRRGGGTDTQYF TGCAGCGTTACCCGACGGGGCGGGGGCACAGATACGCAGTATTTT
few TRBJ2-1 TRBV27 TRBD1 CASSLDRGQNEQFF TGTGCCAGCAGTTTGGACAGGGGACAGAATGAGCAGTTCTTC
- TRBJ2-1 TRBV11-2 - CASSLVEGKYNEQFF TGTGCCAGCAGCTTAGTGGAGGGTAAATACAATGAGCAGTTCTTC
- TRBJ1-5 TRBV12-3/TRBV12-4 - CASSLKRFLPQHF TGTGCCAGCAGTTTAAAGAGATTCCTACCCCAGCATTTT